The source of this T cell receptor beta chain is a study of identical twins. TCRdb reprocessed the 5' RACE reads via MiXCR and lists one record per CDR3 protein. This table holds fewer than 650,000 distinct CDR3 sequences, 9% to 10% found once. Study-wide results and caveats: Out-of-frame beta chain sequences displayed weaker excess sharing between twins.

This clonotype has ten or more counts. Antigen: not known. These sequences were also reported in another study, on yellow fever vaccine responses in identical twins.

Sequenced: PBMCs. The TCR originated in a woman younger than 30 in good health.

The CDR3 loop is CASTGTGAHEQFF. CDR3 nucleotides: TGTGCCAGCACCGGGACAGGGGCCCATGAGCAGTTCTTC. J is TRBJ2-1 and V is TRBV12-3 or TRBV12-4; 10 positions match TRBD1. The CDR3 has 13 residues. The trim removed 7 bases at V and 8 bases at J, leaving 5 bases unmatched.